This T cell receptor (beta chain) was observed in a study of regulatory T cells in long-lasting Graves disease. Study-level information: Graves' patients diagnosed newly had used antithyroid drugs under 3 months. Study outcomes and limitations: Favored gene segments in persistent disease were TRBV28, TRBJ1-2 and TRBJ2-5.

Sequencing libraries for TCR beta were prepared with iRepertoire HTBI primers and Arm-PCR of CDR3 regions. TCRdb reanalysed the multiplex PCR reads using MiXCR and keeps one entry per CDR3 protein. The sample has 400,000 to 550,000 distinct CDR3 sequences, 15% seen once; the top ten hold approximately 16%. This clonotype was seen once. The target antigen is unknown. The time point: newly diagnosed GD, antithyroid drugs for less than 3 months. The authors made the TCR library using RNA they extracted from PBMCs. CDR1 SGHAT and CDR2 FQDESV come from the germline V gene (reference sequence). This CDR3 comprises 15 residues. With 3 bases removed from V and 4 bases from J, the gap between germline ends came to 10 bases. Another study also made use of these data, one on T cells in Graves' hyperthyroidism and ophthalmopathy. That work states: Ophthalmopathy and stable hyperthyroidism were separated by a 13 V-J model.

The chain combines TRBV11-1 with TRBJ2-6; D is unresolved. Sequences were derived from peripheral blood mononuclear cells (PBMCs), sampled at new diagnosis, from a patient treated with antithyroid drugs. This TCR came from a woman in her twenties or thirties with Graves disease. The CDR3 region has the DNA TGTGCCAGCAGCTTGGCTTCGTGGGGGGCCAACGTCCTGACTTTC. Its translation is CASSLASWGANVLTF.